The clone carrying this T cell receptor (beta chain) was observed at least ten times. The data belong to a study of neurological immune-mediated disorders. TCRdb independently ran MiXCR on the 5' RACE reads; one entry per CDR3 protein. The sample yields more than 13,000 distinct CDR3 sequences, about 7.4% seen once. CDR3 size: 15 residues. V dropped 0 bases and J dropped 4 bases, with 13 bases sitting between them. Germline V gene lookup returns CDR1 SGHRS and CDR2 YFSETQ. The sequence came from a woman in her forties in good health. The sequenced material came from CD8+ T cells from blood. This chain connects TRBV5-1 to TRBJ1-2, with D maybe TRBD1 (6 bases). CDR3 DNA: TGCGCCAGCAGCTTGGCCCGGGACACGTTCTATGGCTACACCTTC. Translated: CASSLARDTFYGYTF.